These 27 T cell receptor beta chains came from one sample sequenced in a study of vaccination and CD4 T cells after COVID-19. With the Oncomine TCR Beta short-read assay, DNA from cultured CD4+ T cells was sequenced. Extraction of genomic DNA was performed on cultured CD4+ T cells. MiXCR, run by TCRdb on the PCR reads, gives a single entry per CDR3 protein. Found here are approximately 9,700 distinct CDR3 sequences, around 30% of them singletons; the top ten hold 10% to 15%. Their specific antigens are unknown. The sample's treatment: roughly ten-day PBMC culture with coronavirus spike peptide pools or control peptides (ViraFEST assay). Gathered ahead of the COVID-19 pandemic (2011-2018) were the CD4+ T cells of the unexposed donor. Input material: CD4+ T cells from blood, cultured in vitro. The receptors originated from a human donor in good health.

In this sample, this clonotype turned up a few times. This chain links TRBV4-1 with TRBJ2-7; TRBD1 might be the D (6 bases). Trimming shortened V by 4 bases and J by 5 bases, and 12 bases separated the two germline ends. Germline CDR1 is MGHRA and CDR2 is YSYEKL. CDR3 length: 13 residues. The CDR3 nucleotides are TGCGCCAGCAGCCGTAATCCAGGGGACGAGCAGTACTTC. It yields the protein CASSRNPGDEQYF.

The table lists this clonotype with a few counts. The V gene is TRBV7-2, the J gene TRBJ2-7; 8 bases agree with TRBD2. The V gene's germline CDR1 is SGHTA and CDR2 FQGNSA. CDR3 length: 14 amino acids. J was trimmed by 0 bases and V by 6 bases; bases with no gene match: 4. CDR3 in DNA: TGTGCCAGCAGTAAGGGACTAGGCTCCTACGAGCAGTACTTC. Encoded protein: CASSKGLGSYEQYF. The complete variable domain, with remaining parts taken from reference TRBV7-2 and TRBJ2-7, reads GAGVSQSPSNKVTEKGKDVELRCDPISGHTALYWYRQSLGQGLEFLIYFQGNSAPDKSGLPSDRFSAERTGGSVSTLTIQRTQQEDSAVYLCASSKGLGSYEQYFGPGTRLTVT.

This clonotype occurred a few times. V gene TRBV7-9 combines with J gene TRBJ2-7; D not certain. Trimming removed 1 base at V and 6 bases at J, with 4 bases between. Germline V gives CDR1 SEHNR, CDR2 FQNEAQ (reference sequence). This CDR3 spans 11 amino acids. The CDR3 bases are TGTGCCAGCAGCTTAGATTCCGAGCAGTACTTC. Amino acids: CASSLDSEQYF.

The rearrangement links TRBV7-8 to TRBJ2-5; 7 bases fit TRBD1. Germline V gene data show CDR1 as SGHVS and CDR2 as FQNEAQ. The length of the CDR3 is 16 residues. V shed 5 bases, J shed 1 base, and the junction held 10 bases outside the gene matches. This CDR3 reads CASSPREAGGQETQYF. The CDR3 region has the DNA TGTGCCAGCAGCCCCCGTGAGGCAGGGGGCCAAGAGACCCAGTACTTC.

V gene TRBV28 combines with J gene TRBJ2-1; TRBD2 matches at 12 bases. This CDR3 has 17 amino acids. CDR1 MDHEN and CDR2 SYDVKM come from the germline V gene. V shed 4 bases, J shed 6 bases, and the junction held 10 bases outside the gene matches. This chain's CDR3 is CASSYPSTSGSFNEQFF. CDR3 bases: TGTGCCAGCAGTTATCCATCGACTAGCGGGAGTTTCAATGAGCAGTTCTTC. Supplemented by reference TRBV28 and TRBJ2-1, the full variable domain reads DVKVTQSSRYLVKRTGEKVFLECVQDMDHENMFWYRQDPGLGLRLIYFSYDVKMKEKGDIPEGYSVSREKKERFSLILESASTNQTSMYLCASSYPSTSGSFNEQFFGPGTRLTVL.

This rearrangement joins TRBV4-2 to TRBJ1-2, with D possibly being TRBD1 (5 bases). V lost 1 base to trimming and J lost 5 bases, with 11 bases between them. CDR3 length: 14 residues. Germline V lookup: CDR1 LGHNA, CDR2 YNFKEQ. CDR3 nucleotides: TGTGCCAGCAGCCAAGTTAGGGACCTATATGGCTACACCTTC. This sequence encodes CASSQVRDLYGYTF.

V and J are TRBV20-1 and TRBJ2-3; D is possibly TRBD1 (5 bases). Trimming removed 5 bases at V and 4 bases at J, with 13 bases between. The CDR3 length is 13 residues. The germline CDR1 and CDR2 sequences are DFQATT and SNEGSKA (reference sequence). The CDR3 region has the DNA TGCAGTGCTGTTATAGGGGCCGCAGATACGCAGTATTTT. This sequence encodes CSAVIGAADTQYF.

CDR3 in amino acids: CASRPRLAGGEETQYF. DNA for the CDR3: TGTGCCAGCAGACCCCGACTAGCGGGAGGGGAGGAGACCCAGTACTTC. J is TRBJ2-5 and V is TRBV7-2; 14 nucleotides match TRBD2. V was pared by 6 bases and J by 5 bases, with 8 bases of the junction left unmatched. Germline CDR1 reads SGHTA; CDR2 reads FQGNSA. This CDR3 comprises 16 residues.

The chain links TRBV7-9 to TRBJ2-7; 12 positions match TRBD2. The V segment lost 5 bases and the J segment 5 bases; nucleotides outside the gene matches: 16. The CDR3 spans 18 residues. Per germline, CDR1 SEHNR and CDR2 FQNEAQ (reference sequence). The CDR3 loop is CASSPIPFGLAGFDEQYF. CDR3 sequence (DNA): TGTGCCAGCAGCCCCATACCTTTTGGACTAGCGGGGTTTGACGAGCAGTACTTC.

This rearrangement joins TRBV20-1 to TRBJ2-7; D unclear. The CDR3 has 13 amino acids. V gave up 1 base and J gave up 0 bases, with 7 bases separating them. Germline V lookup: CDR1 DFQATT, CDR2 SNEGSKA (reference sequence). The CDR3 spells CSARGWSSYEQYF. The CDR3 bases are TGCAGTGCTAGAGGGTGGAGCTCCTACGAGCAGTACTTC.

This clonotype was seen more than once but under ten times. V gene TRBV6-4 combines with J gene TRBJ1-6; TRBD1 is a possible D gene (6 bases). The V gene lost 6 bases and the J gene lost 6 bases, with 12 bases spanning the gap. This CDR3 contains 14 residues. Germline V lookup: CDR1 MRHNA, CDR2 SNTAGT. This chain's CDR3 is CASRNRVSNSPLHF. As DNA, the CDR3 is TGTGCCAGCAGGAACAGGGTAAGTAATTCACCCCTCCACTTT.

This clonotype occurred a few times. The J gene is TRBJ2-3, the V gene TRBV7-3; 7 bases match TRBD2. Germline assignment: CDR1 SGHTA and CDR2 FQGTGA. The CDR3 extends over 16 amino acids. V was pared by 4 bases and J by 0 bases, with 7 bases of the junction left unmatched. In DNA, the CDR3 is TGTGCCAGCAGCTCCCTGAGCGGGGTGAGCACAGATACGCAGTATTTT. Translated: CASSSLSGVSTDTQYF.

This clonotype has a handful of counts. This sequence joins TRBV19 and TRBJ2-6, with 7 positions matching TRBD1. Germline CDR1 LNHDA, CDR2 SQIVND (reference sequence). The CDR3 consists of 17 residues. Unmatched junction bases numbered 9, after V lost 7 bases and J lost 0 bases. The DNA for the CDR3 is TGTGCCAGTACCCCGACAGGGCATAGCTCTGGGGCCAACGTCCTGACTTTC. It yields the protein CASTPTGHSSGANVLTF.

The V and J genes are TRBV20-1 and TRBJ2-5; TRBD1 aligns across 9 bases. Germline V gene data show CDR1 as DFQATT and CDR2 as SNEGSKA (reference sequence). This CDR3 is built from 15 residues. V dropped 6 bases and J dropped 4; count of bases not matched to a gene: 12. CDR3 DNA: TGCAGTGCCTCGGACAGGGGAAGGGTGCGAGAGACCCAGTACTTC. It specifies CSASDRGRVRETQYF.

By its share, this clonotype is medium-sized. V and J are TRBV6-2 or TRBV6-3 and TRBJ1-6; 7 bases agree with TRBD1. The germline V gene has CDR1 MNHEY and CDR2 SVGEGT. V gave up 2 bases and J gave up 8 bases; unmatched junction bases: 6. This CDR3 contains 15 residues. CDR3 bases: TGTGCCAGCAGTTACGCGGGACAGCTAGATTCACCCCTCCACTTT. Encoded protein: CASSYAGQLDSPLHF.

The chain carries TRBV6-5 and TRBJ1-1, with no clear D. The V end was cut by 2 bases, the J end by 6 bases, with 7 bases between. The CDR3 runs to 12 residues. Germline V lookup: CDR1 MNHEY, CDR2 SVGAGI. The CDR3 DNA reads TGTGCCAGCAGTTACCTCTCCGCTGAAGCTTTCTTT. This gives the protein CASSYLSAEAFF.

The chain links TRBV7-9 to TRBJ1-3; D is possibly TRBD1 (6 bases). Germline V gene lookup returns CDR1 SEHNR and CDR2 FQNEAQ (reference sequence). Trimming took off 5 bases at V and 0 bases at J, with 17 bases between the two ends. The CDR3 contains 17 residues. CDR3 sequence reads: CASSAGLTGSSGNTIYF. CDR3 coding DNA: TGTGCCAGCAGCGCCGGTCTAACAGGGTCCTCTGGAAACACCATATATTTT. The whole variable domain, remainder taken from reference TRBV7-9 and TRBJ1-3, is DTGVSQNPRHKITKRGQNVTFRCDPISEHNRLYWYRQTLGQGPEFLTYFQNEAQLEKSRLLSDRFSAERPKGSFSTLEIQRTEQGDSAMYLCASSAGLTGSSGNTIYFGEGSWLTVV.

This clonotype was seen only a few times. The J gene is TRBJ2-5, the V gene TRBV28, with D possibly TRBD2 on 5 matching bases. Trimming left V 6 bases short and J 7 bases short, with 27 bases between. Germline CDR1 and CDR2: MDHEN and SYDVKM. CDR3 length equals 17 residues. The CDR3 spells CASRSLSRSLLSGTQYF. The CDR3 region has the DNA TGTGCCAGCAGATCGCTCTCCCGGTCCCTTTTAAGCGGGACCCAGTACTTC.

This chain connects TRBV20-1 to TRBJ2-1; TRBD2 matches 8 bases. Trimming cost V 0 bases and J 0 bases; bases outside gene matches: 7. CDR3 size: 17 residues. Germline CDR1 reads DFQATT; CDR2 reads SNEGSKA (reference sequence). The CDR3 DNA is TGCAGTGCTAGAGAAGTCCTTAGCGGGACCTCCTACAATGAGCAGTTCTTC. Its translation is CSAREVLSGTSYNEQFF.

The chain employs TRBV15 and TRBJ2-5; 9 nucleotides align to TRBD2. Germline trimming cut 1 base from V and 4 bases from J; bases unmatched to any gene: 4. This CDR3 has 15 residues. Per the germline V gene, CDR1 is LNHNV and CDR2 is YYDKDF (reference sequence). Written as DNA, the CDR3 is TGTGCCACCAGCAGAGCGGGCGGGAGGGGAGAGACCCAGTACTTC. This sequence encodes CATSRAGGRGETQYF.

V usage is TRBV28 and J usage is TRBJ1-1; D not resolved. V lost 7 bases and J lost 0, with 3 bases in between. Germline V gene data show CDR1 as MDHEN and CDR2 as SYDVKM. The CDR3 is 11 amino acids. The CDR3 protein is CASKVNTEAFF. In DNA, the CDR3 is TGTGCCAGCAAGGTGAACACTGAAGCTTTCTTT.

The rearrangement joins TRBV25-1 to TRBJ1-3; D might be TRBD1 (5 bases). This CDR3 has 14 residues. V was clipped by 0 bases and J by 4 bases, with 7 bases between them. CDR1 is MGHDK and CDR2 is SYGVNS in the germline V gene. This CDR3 reads CASSEYGGGNTIYF. DNA for the CDR3: TGTGCCAGCAGTGAATATGGGGGGGGAAACACCATATATTTT.

The chain carries TRBV20-1 and TRBJ2-2; 10 bases are shared with TRBD2. Trimming took 0 bases from V and 7 from J; bases not matched to a gene: 8. The V gene's germline CDR1 is DFQATT and CDR2 SNEGSKA (reference sequence). The length of the CDR3 is 16 residues. The CDR3 region has the DNA TGCAGTGCTAGAGATCGCGGGACTAGCGTTGGCGGGGAGCTGTTTTTT. Its protein product is CSARDRGTSVGGELFF.

This clonotype is medium-sized. The J gene is TRBJ1-6, the V gene TRBV6-5; 8 bases are shared with TRBD1. This CDR3 is built from 14 residues. V was pared by 4 bases and J by 9 bases, with 5 bases of the junction left unmatched. From germline, CDR1 is MNHEY and CDR2 SVGAGI. CDR3: CASSSDRDGSPLHF. In DNA form, the CDR3 reads TGTGCCAGCAGTTCGGACAGGGACGGTTCACCCCTCCACTTT.

This clonotype came up a few times. This chain links TRBV6-5 with TRBJ2-1; the match to TRBD2 covers 14 bases. V gave up 4 bases and J gave up 8 bases; unmatched junction bases: 7. This CDR3 region has 16 residues. CDR1 and CDR2 from the germline V gene are MNHEY and SVGAGI. Written as DNA, the CDR3 is TGTGCCAGCAGTTCTGGACTAGCGGGAGGAGGCGATGAGCAGTTCTTC. Translated, it gives CASSSGLAGGGDEQFF.

This clonotype has only a few counts. This chain joins TRBV6-1 and TRBJ2-2; D gene uncertain. The V and J ends lost 6 bases and 8 bases respectively, with 10 bases between them. The length of the CDR3 is 12 residues. Germline assignment: CDR1 MNHNS and CDR2 SASEGT. The CDR3 DNA is TGTGCCAGCAGCCGCTCGGGTGGGGAGCTGTTTTTT. Its translation is CASSRSGGELFF.

This rearrangement joins TRBV6-1 to TRBJ2-3; 7 bases match TRBD1. CDR1 and CDR2 (germline): MNHNS, SASEGT. V was pared by 5 bases and J by 5 bases, with 13 bases of the junction left unmatched. This CDR3 contains 16 residues. Here the CDR3 reads CASSQRTGRFVDTQYF. In DNA, the CDR3 is TGTGCCAGCAGTCAAAGGACAGGTCGTTTCGTAGATACGCAGTATTTT.